Following are 16 T cell receptor beta chains from one sample sequenced in a study of shared clonotypes between healthy human individuals. Using immunoSEQ multiplex PCR, the repertoire was profiled, and TCRdb retains in-frame clones only, with some absent. Of some 2.4 million clones listed, approximately 94% are singletons. Sequenced: naive CD4+ T cells from PBMCs. Subset noted: CD45RA+ positively selected. Receptor source: a man aged 18 to 29 in good health. Some clones in this sample may be carry-over from other donors' samples.

This clone showed up just once. This sequence joins TRBV14 and TRBJ2-7; TRBD2 is a possible D gene (6 bases). In germline, CDR1 is SGHDN, CDR2 FVKESK. CDR3 length: 16 residues. V gave up 4 bases and J gave up 3 bases, with 19 bases separating them. CDR3 in DNA: TGTGCCAGCAGCCCTTACCCCCCTTATAGCGGCTACGAGCAGTACTTC. It specifies CASSPYPPYSGYEQYF.

The chain links TRBV28 to TRBJ1-2; no reliable D call. The ends were cut back, 7 bases at V and 3 bases at J, with 12 bases in the middle. The CDR3 consists of 13 residues. Germline CDR1 reads MDHEN; CDR2 reads SYDVKM. Here the CDR3 reads CASIPQRDYGYTF. Written as DNA, the CDR3 is TGTGCCAGCATCCCCCAAAGGGACTATGGCTACACCTTC.

This clone was seen a single time. J is TRBJ2-7 and V is TRBV6-5, with 9 bases fitting TRBD2. CDR1 is MNHEY, CDR2 SVGAGI, per germline. Unmatched junction bases numbered 4, after V lost 2 bases and J lost 2 bases. This CDR3 spans 15 amino acids. CDR3 bases: TGTGCCAGCAGTTACGGGCCTAGCGGGACCTACGAGCAGTACTTC. As protein: CASSYGPSGTYEQYF.

The sample holds one count of this clone. The sample holds other DNA sequences that translate to the same CDR3. V gene TRBV30 combines with J gene TRBJ2-7, with 9 nucleotides matching TRBD1. J lost 1 base, V lost 5 bases, and 0 bases had no gene match. The CDR3 is made up of 12 amino acids. Germline V gives CDR1 GTSNPN, CDR2 SVGIG (reference sequence). The CDR3 here is CAWGQGSYEQYF. CDR3 nucleotides: TGTGCCTGGGGACAGGGGTCCTACGAGCAGTACTTC.

The rearrangement links TRBV4-2 to TRBJ2-3, with TRBD2 matching over 14 bases. The CDR3 totals 18 residues. The germline gives CDR1 LGHNA, CDR2 YNFKEQ. After removal of 3 bases from V and 4 bases from J, the junction contained 9 bases not matched to a gene. In nucleotides, the CDR3 is TGTGCCAGCAGCCAGGGACGACTAGCGGGAGGGAGCGCAGATACGCAGTATTTT. It is translated as CASSQGRLAGGSADTQYF.

The CDR3 nucleotides are TGTGCCAGCAGCGTATCCGGGGGGCCTAACTATGGCTACACCTTC. The encoded protein is CASSVSGGPNYGYTF. J is TRBJ1-2 and V is TRBV9; TRBD1 might be the D (6 bases). The CDR3 has 15 amino acids. Deletions cut 1 base from V and 0 bases from J, with 10 bases between. The V gene's germline CDR1 is SGDLS and CDR2 YYNGEE.

This clone came up once. The V and J genes are TRBV19 and TRBJ2-1; D might be TRBD1 or TRBD2, each matching 5 bases. The germline CDR1 and CDR2 sequences are LNHDA and SQIVND (reference sequence). CDR3 size: 12 residues. V shed 5 bases and J shed 8 bases, with 10 bases lying between them. This CDR3 reads CASSPRGDEQFF. CDR3 sequence (DNA): TGTGCCAGTAGTCCAAGGGGAGATGAGCAGTTCTTC.

As concerns this clone: Other DNA sequences in this sample translate to the same CDR3. This chain joins TRBV7-3 and TRBJ2-2; D is unclear. From germline, CDR1 is SGHTA and CDR2 FQGTGA. The CDR3 consists of 14 residues. Deletions cut 5 bases from V and 3 bases from J, with 10 bases between. The CDR3, as DNA: TGTGCCAGCAGCCTTAGGGAATACACCGGGGAGCTGTTTTTT. Encoded protein: CASSLREYTGELFF.

The chain is built from TRBV10-3 and TRBJ1-5; D not resolved. Trimming removed 3 bases at V and 5 bases at J, with 5 bases between. Germline V gene data show CDR1 as ENHRY and CDR2 as SYGVKD. CDR3 size: 12 residues. The CDR3 loop is CAISDKDQPQHF. For the CDR3, the DNA is TGTGCCATCAGTGATAAGGATCAGCCCCAGCATTTT.

In regard to this clone: Other nucleotide sequences in the sample specify the same CDR3. V is TRBV7-9 and J is TRBJ2-2; 7 nucleotides align to TRBD1. Losses at the gene ends were 5 bases for V and 5 bases for J; bases not matched to a gene: 2. The CDR3 totals 13 residues. CDR1 SEHNR and CDR2 FQNEAQ come from the germline V gene (reference sequence). The CDR3 nucleotides read TGTGCCAGCAGCCGACAGGGAACCGGGGAGCTGTTTTTT. It encodes CASSRQGTGELFF. Full variable domain (missing parts from reference TRBV7-9 and TRBJ2-2): DTGVSQNPRHKITKRGQNVTFRCDPISEHNRLYWYRQTLGQGPEFLTYFQNEAQLEKSRLLSDRFSAERPKGSFSTLEIQRTEQGDSAMYLCASSRQGTGELFFGEGSRLTVL.

The chain uses TRBV5-4 and TRBJ2-7; the match to TRBD2 covers 15 bases. The CDR3 totals 17 residues. V dropped 0 bases and J dropped 4; count of bases not matched to a gene: 5. Germline values: CDR1 SGHNT, CDR2 YYREEE (reference sequence). The CDR3 DNA follows: TGTGCCAGCAGCTTGGCGGGACTAGCGGGAGGACTTTACGAGCAGTACTTC. Translating it yields CASSLAGLAGGLYEQYF.

The chain employs TRBV6-6 and TRBJ2-7; D is uncertain. Deletions cut 3 bases from V and 1 base from J, with 7 bases between. Germline CDR1 is MNHNY and CDR2 is SVGAGI (reference sequence). The CDR3 is made up of 13 amino acids. CDR3: CASSYKGSYEQYF. In DNA, the CDR3 is TGTGCCAGCAGTTATAAAGGGTCCTACGAGCAGTACTTC.

The rearrangement links TRBV7-6 to TRBJ2-4; TRBD2 agrees at 7 bases. Germline CDR1 SGHVS, CDR2 FNYEAQ. Germline trimming cut 5 bases from V and 6 bases from J; bases unmatched to any gene: 7. The CDR3 spans 14 residues. The CDR3 coding sequence is TGTGCCAGCAGCCCCTCTGCGGGGGTAAACATTCAGTACTTC. Its protein is CASSPSAGVNIQYF.

This chain connects TRBV5-5 to TRBJ1-2, with a possible D match to TRBD1 (6 bases). V was trimmed by 1 base and J by 4 bases, leaving 11 bases between them. The germline V gene has CDR1 SGHKS and CDR2 YYEKEE (reference sequence). This CDR3 is built from 14 residues. DNA for the CDR3: TGTGCCAGCAGCTTGATGGTAGGGGGCTATGGCTACACCTTC. Amino acids: CASSLMVGGYGYTF.

This clone came up once. V usage is TRBV9 and J usage is TRBJ2-5, with D perhaps assigned TRBD1 or TRBD2 (5 bases each). CDR1 SGDLS and CDR2 YYNGEE come from the germline V gene. The CDR3 is 15 amino acids. V lost 4 bases to trimming and J lost 5 bases, with 18 bases between them. The CDR3 DNA sequence: TGTGCCAGCAGCCCCACTGGTTTTTGGGGGGAGACCCAGTACTTC. Its protein product is CASSPTGFWGETQYF.

This chain connects TRBV18 to TRBJ1-2; D unresolved. CDR3 length: 12 residues. The germline V gene has CDR1 KGHSH and CDR2 LQKENI. Trimming took off 5 bases at V and 8 bases at J, with 12 bases between the two ends. DNA for the CDR3: TGTGCCAGCTCATGGACGGAAGGGGGCTACACCTTC. Translating gives CASSWTEGGYTF.